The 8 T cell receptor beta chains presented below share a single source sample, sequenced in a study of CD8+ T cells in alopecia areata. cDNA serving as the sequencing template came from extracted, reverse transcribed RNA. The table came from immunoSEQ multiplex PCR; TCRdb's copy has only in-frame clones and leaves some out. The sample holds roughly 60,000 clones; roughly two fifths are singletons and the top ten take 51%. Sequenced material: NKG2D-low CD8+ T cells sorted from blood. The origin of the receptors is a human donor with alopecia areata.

This CDR3 is CASSPGPRAETQYF. The CDR3, as DNA: TGTGCCAGCAGCCCCGGGCCGCGCGCAGAGACCCAGTACTTC. This chain uses TRBV7-9 with TRBJ2-5; the D is unclear. The germline gives CDR1 SEHNR, CDR2 FQNEAQ (reference sequence). This CDR3 contains 14 residues. V lost 5 bases, J lost 4 bases, and 14 bases lay in between.

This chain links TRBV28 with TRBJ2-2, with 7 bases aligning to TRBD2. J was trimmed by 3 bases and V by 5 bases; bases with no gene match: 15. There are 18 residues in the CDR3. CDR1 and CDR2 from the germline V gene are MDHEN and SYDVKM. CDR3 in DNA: TGTGCCAGCAGTCTTCGCTCCCGGGACTACCTTTACACCGGGGAGCTGTTTTTT. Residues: CASSLRSRDYLYTGELFF.

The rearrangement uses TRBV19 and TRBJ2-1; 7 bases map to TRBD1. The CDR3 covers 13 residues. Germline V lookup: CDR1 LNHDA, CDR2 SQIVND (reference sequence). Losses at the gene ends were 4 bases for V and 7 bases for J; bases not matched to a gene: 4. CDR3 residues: CASSKGRGNEQFF. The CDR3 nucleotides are TGTGCCAGTAGTAAGGGCAGGGGGAATGAGCAGTTCTTC.

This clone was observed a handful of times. The CDR3 nucleotides read TGTGCCAGTAGTATAGGTCGGGCCAATGAGCAGTTCTTC. It yields the protein CASSIGRANEQFF. This sequence joins TRBV19 and TRBJ2-1; D unresolved. Germline V lookup: CDR1 LNHDA, CDR2 SQIVND (reference sequence). Trimming removed 1 base at V and 6 bases at J, with 7 bases between. The CDR3 extends over 13 amino acids.

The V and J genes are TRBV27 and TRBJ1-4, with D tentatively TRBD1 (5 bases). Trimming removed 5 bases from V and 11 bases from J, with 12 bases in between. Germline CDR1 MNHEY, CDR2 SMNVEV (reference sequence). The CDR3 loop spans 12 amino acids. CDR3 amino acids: CASSTPRGKLFF. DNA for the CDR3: TGTGCCAGCAGTACTCCGAGGGGCAAACTGTTTTTT.

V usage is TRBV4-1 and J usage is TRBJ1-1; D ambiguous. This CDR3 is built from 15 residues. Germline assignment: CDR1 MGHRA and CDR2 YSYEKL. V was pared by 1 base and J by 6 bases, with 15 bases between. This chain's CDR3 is CASSQASGESAEAFF. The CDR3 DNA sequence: TGCGCCAGCAGCCAAGCGAGCGGGGAAAGCGCTGAAGCTTTCTTT.

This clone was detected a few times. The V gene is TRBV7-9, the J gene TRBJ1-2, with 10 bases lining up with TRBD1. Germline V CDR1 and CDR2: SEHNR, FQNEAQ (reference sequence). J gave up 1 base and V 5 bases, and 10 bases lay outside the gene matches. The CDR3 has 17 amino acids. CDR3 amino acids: CASSIGETGGFNYGYTF. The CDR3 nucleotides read TGTGCCAGCAGCATAGGAGAGACAGGGGGCTTTAACTATGGCTACACCTTC.

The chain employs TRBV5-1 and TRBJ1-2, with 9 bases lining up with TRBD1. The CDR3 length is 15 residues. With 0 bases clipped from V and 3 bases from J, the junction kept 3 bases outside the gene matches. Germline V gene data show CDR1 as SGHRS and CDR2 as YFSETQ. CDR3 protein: CASSLGTGAYYGYTF. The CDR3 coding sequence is TGCGCCAGCAGCTTGGGGACAGGGGCTTACTATGGCTACACCTTC.